This passage covers 2 T cell receptor beta chains from one sample sequenced in a study of CD8 T cells in ankylosing spondylitis (TCRdb year 2017). The library was prepared using 5' RACE. These reads were obtained on an Illumina HiSeq 2500. TCRdb reworked the public reads: Q25 trimming with fastp, MiXCR clone assembly, productive beta chains retained. Every CDR3 protein is listed once, alongside the most common genes and DNA of its rows. For this sample the table gives approximately 90,000 distinct CDR3 sequences, of which roughly 8% were detected only once. Approximately 9.7% of the sample lies in the top ten. Sequenced sample: blood, either unsorted or a sorted T cell fraction (not recorded which). The receptors come from a male donor with ankylosing spondylitis or in good health (not recorded which).

This chain uses TRBV18 with TRBJ2-7; no clear D. V was pared by 2 bases and J by 0 bases, with 14 bases between. The CDR3 contains 16 residues. The germline V gene encodes CDR1 KGHSH and CDR2 LQKENI. The CDR3 nucleotides read TGTGCCAGCTCACCAGTGGTACTTCAAAACTCCTACGAGCAGTACTTC. This encodes CASSPVVLQNSYEQYF. Using reference TRBV18 and TRBJ2-7 for the parts outside the CDR3, the full variable domain is NAGVMQNPRHLVRRRGQEARLRCSPMKGHSHVYWYRQLPEEGLKFMVYLQKENIIDESGMPKERFSAEFPKEGPSILRIQQVVRGDSAAYFCASSPVVLQNSYEQYFGPGTRLTVT.

This clonotype was seen at least ten times. The chain combines TRBV10-3 with TRBJ2-3; D may be TRBD1 (6 bases). This CDR3 has 12 amino acids. Germline V lookup: CDR1 ENHRY, CDR2 SYGVKD. Trimming pared 10 bases from V and 4 bases from J, leaving 12 bases between. In nucleotides, the CDR3 is TGTGCCACTACAGCAGGGGCAGATACGCAGTATTTT. Its translation is CATTAGADTQYF.